This is a list of T cell receptor beta chains from one sample in a study of T cell repertoires in cytomegalovirus infection. No antigen has been identified for these receptors. Each CDR3 protein gets one entry after TCRdb re-called the reads with MiXCR. The table shows around 900,000 distinct CDR3 sequences, with approximately 30% occurring only once. Sequenced here: cultured CD8+ T cells from PBMCs, sampled from culture after CMV antigen stimulation. The receptors come from a human donor in good health (CMV status not recorded). Some clones in this sample may be carry-over from other donors' samples. Both conserved end residues are part of each CDR3. D genes are given only for firm matches. Size tells how often a clone was seen (once, few, many) or the class of an expanded clone, and some rows leave it out.

V: TRBV7-9
size: many
J: TRBJ2-5
D: NA
DNA: TGTGCCAGCAGCTTCCTGGGGCAAGAGACCCAGTACTTC
CDR3: CASSFLGQETQYF

V: TRBV12-3/TRBV12-4
size: many
J: TRBJ2-1
D: NA
DNA: TGTGCCAGCAGTCAGGGTGGGCTCTACAATGAGCAGTTCTTC
CDR3: CASSQGGLYNEQFF

V: TRBV29-1
size: NA
J: TRBJ1-1
D: NA
DNA: TGCAGCGTTGGTGGGGGGCAGGTTGAAGCTTTCTTT
CDR3: CSVGGGQVEAFF

V: TRBV10-2
size: NA
J: TRBJ1-4
D: NA
DNA: TGCGCCAGCAGTGAGTCGGGGGGCGGTGAAAAACTGTTTTTT
CDR3: CASSESGGGEKLFF

V: TRBV7-8
size: few
J: TRBJ1-2
D: NA
DNA: TGTGCCGTAGGGGGGCATAACTATGGCTACACCTTC
CDR3: CAVGGHNYGYTF

V: TRBV19
size: NA
J: TRBJ1-5
D: NA
DNA: TGTGCCAGTAGTATGTATAGGGAGGAGCGGAATCAGCCCCAGCATTTT
CDR3: CASSMYREERNQPQHF

V: TRBV20-1
size: NA
J: TRBJ2-5
D: NA
DNA: TGCAGTGCTAGAGATGTACTTACTAGGGAAGAGACCCAGTACTTC
CDR3: CSARDVLTREETQYF

V: TRBV6-5
size: NA
J: TRBJ2-3
D: NA
DNA: TGTGCCAGCACCAAAGGGGGAAAAGCTAACCCGAAGGAAGATACGCAGTATTTT
CDR3: CASTKGGKANPKEDTQYF

V: TRBV5-1
size: NA
J: TRBJ1-4
D: NA
DNA: TGCGCCAGCAGAGGGGCTGGGGATGAAAAACTGTTTTTT
CDR3: CASRGAGDEKLFF

V: TRBV19
size: NA
J: TRBJ1-1
D: NA
DNA: TGTGCCAGTAGTATAGATCCTCGGGGCTCTGAAGCTTTCTTT
CDR3: CASSIDPRGSEAFF